Shown below are 29 T cell receptor beta chains from a single sample sequenced in a study of breast tumors, draining lymph nodes, adjacent tissues. TCRdb re-called the multiplex PCR reads with MiXCR, one entry per CDR3 protein. This sample has 50,000 to 75,000 distinct CDR3 sequences, with approximately 57% found just once. Sequenced input: breast tumor tissue. The origin of the receptors is a female donor with breast cancer. Some clones in this sample may be carry-over from other donors' samples.

V usage is TRBV5-1 and J usage is TRBJ2-3; 10 bases line up with TRBD2. In germline, CDR1 is SGHRS, CDR2 YFSETQ. V dropped 1 base and J dropped 6; count of bases not matched to a gene: 5. The CDR3 has 15 amino acids. The CDR3 protein is CASSLSTSGSDTQYF. In DNA form, the CDR3 reads TGCGCCAGCAGCTTGTCGACTAGCGGGTCGGATACGCAGTATTTT.

With regard to this clonotype: A much bigger clone sits one base away, suggesting this may be a read error. The chain carries TRBV6-6 and TRBJ1-3; maybe TRBD1 (6 bases). The CDR3 length is 14 residues. Germline V gene data show CDR1 as MNHNY and CDR2 as SVGAGI (reference sequence). The ends were cut back, 8 bases at V and 7 bases at J, with 18 bases in the middle. CDR3 amino acids: CASGHRVARNTIYF. CDR3 DNA: TGTGCCAGCGGTCACAGGGTTGCGCGGAACACCATATATTTT.

The chain joins TRBV7-2 to TRBJ1-4; the D gene is possibly TRBD1 (5 bases). Deletions cut 2 bases from V and 0 bases from J, with 22 bases between. The CDR3 sequence is 20 residues long. Per germline, CDR1 SGHTA and CDR2 FQGNSA. CDR3 region: CASSLNPGLLYRSTNEKLFF. CDR3 sequence (DNA): TGTGCCAGCAGCTTAAACCCGGGACTGCTATATCGTTCAACTAATGAAAAACTGTTTTTT.

The V and J genes are TRBV10-3 and TRBJ2-5; 8 bases align to TRBD2. V trimming: 3 bases; J trimming: 4 bases; junction bases outside the gene matches: 1. This CDR3 contains 13 residues. Per the germline V gene, CDR1 is ENHRY and CDR2 is SYGVKD. The CDR3: CAISDAGGETQYF. The CDR3 region has the DNA TGTGCCATCAGTGACGCGGGGGGAGAGACCCAGTACTTC.

Only a few counts were recorded for this clonotype. The genes are TRBV9 and TRBJ1-4, with TRBD1 matching over 7 bases. The V and J ends lost 4 bases and 7 bases, in that order; junction bases with no gene match: 10. This CDR3 region has 15 residues. Germline CDR1 SGDLS, CDR2 YYNGEE. The CDR3 here is CASSPRQGFGEKLFF. The CDR3 DNA reads TGTGCCAGCAGCCCCAGACAGGGATTCGGTGAAAAACTGTTTTTT.

This rearrangement joins TRBV19 to TRBJ1-5; D might be TRBD1 (5 bases). V was pared by 3 bases and J by 4 bases, with 16 bases between. This CDR3 has 16 amino acids. Germline assignment: CDR1 LNHDA and CDR2 SQIVND (reference sequence). CDR3 sequence (DNA): TGTGCCAGTAGTATGCCCTATCGGGGCCCTAATCAGCCCCAGCATTTT. Its protein product is CASSMPYRGPNQPQHF.

The chain carries TRBV25-1 and TRBJ1-1; unclear D gene. Trimming cost V 2 bases and J 0 bases, with 7 bases left between them. The CDR3 loop spans 14 amino acids. The germline CDR1 and CDR2 sequences are MGHDK and SYGVNS. In DNA, the CDR3 is TGTGCCAGCAGTGAACAGGCACTGAACACTGAAGCTTTCTTT. Protein product: CASSEQALNTEAFF.

Points on this clonotype: No DNA is shown, since the ends of the CDR3 on it are uncertain; the CDR3 is the one TCRdb lists. The chain couples TRBV9 to TRBJ1-2; no check of the table's D call, TRBD1, against the DNA was made. The germline V gene encodes CDR1 SGDLS and CDR2 YYNGEE. The CDR3 sequence runs 13 residues, both termini included. The CDR3 region is CASSVGPGAGNTF.

The gene calls are TRBV20-1 and TRBJ1-5, with D unresolved. Trimming cost V 4 bases and J 4 bases, with 11 bases left between them. Germline V gives CDR1 DFQATT, CDR2 SNEGSKA (reference sequence). CDR3 length: 13 amino acids. CDR3 in amino acids: CSAIRHPNQPQHF. The CDR3 bases are TGCAGTGCTATAAGACACCCTAATCAGCCCCAGCATTTT.

This clonotype was counted at least ten times. The chain combines TRBV11-1 with TRBJ1-2; 9 nucleotides match TRBD1. Germline assignment: CDR1 SGHAT and CDR2 FQDESV (reference sequence). This CDR3 has 14 residues. V lost 2 bases, J lost 5 bases, and 3 bases stayed unmatched. The CDR3 spells CASSLTGQGYGYTF. DNA for the CDR3: TGTGCCAGCAGCTTAACGGGACAGGGTTATGGCTACACCTTC.

This clonotype was observed many times. V is TRBV6-4 and J is TRBJ2-3; D unresolved. Germline V CDR1 and CDR2: MRHNA, SNTAGT. This CDR3 comprises 13 residues. V was clipped by 6 bases and J by 0 bases, with 7 bases between them. CDR3 sequence (DNA): TGTGCCAGCAGCCGTTCGAGCACAGATACGCAGTATTTT. Translating gives CASSRSSTDTQYF.

In this sample, this clonotype turned up a few times. This rearrangement joins TRBV2 to TRBJ2-7; D possibly corresponds to TRBD2 (6 bases). The V end lost 6 bases, the J end lost 2 bases, and 11 bases lay between the germline ends. Germline assignment: CDR1 SNHLY and CDR2 FYNNEI. The CDR3 runs to 13 residues. The CDR3 DNA reads TGTGCCAGCAGGGGCGGGGCCACCTACGAGCAGTACTTC. It encodes CASRGGATYEQYF.

Remarks on this clonotype: An end of the junction differs from the germline gene, which may be a read error. The chain couples TRBV7-2 to TRBJ2-3, with a weak D call TRBD1 (6 bases). Germline V CDR1 and CDR2: SGHTA, FQGNSA. The CDR3 contains 16 residues. CDR3 in DNA: TGTGCCAGCAGTATACCAGGGGATGATTGGGCAGATACGCGGTATTTT. Protein sequence: CASSIPGDDWADTRYF.

This chain connects TRBV25-1 to TRBJ2-3; TRBD2 matches 9 bases. V lost 3 bases and J lost 12; bases outside the gene matches: 10. This CDR3 spans 14 amino acids. Germline V lookup: CDR1 MGHDK, CDR2 SYGVNS. The CDR3 loop is CASSDGLARGVQYF. In DNA, the CDR3 is TGTGCCAGCAGTGATGGACTAGCGAGAGGGGTTCAGTATTTT.

The J gene is TRBJ2-1, the V gene TRBV20-1, with D perhaps TRBD1 (5 bases). Trimming removed 0 bases from V and 7 bases from J, with 13 bases in between. Per germline, CDR1 DFQATT and CDR2 SNEGSKA (reference sequence). CDR3 length: 14 residues. The CDR3 is CSARDSGLVNEQFF. Here the CDR3 DNA reads TGCAGTGCTAGAGATTCAGGGCTGGTTAATGAGCAGTTCTTC.

V usage is TRBV24-1 and J usage is TRBJ2-5; 8 nucleotides agree with TRBD2. The germline V gene has CDR1 KGHDR and CDR2 SFDVKD. The V and J ends lost 7 bases and 4 bases, in that order; junction bases with no gene match: 7. The CDR3 loop spans 14 amino acids. The CDR3 DNA sequence: TGTGCCACCAGGGGAGCGGGGGCACCAGAGACCCAGTACTTC. Encoded protein: CATRGAGAPETQYF.

The V and J genes are TRBV7-8 and TRBJ1-4; no clear D. This CDR3 has 12 amino acids. Per germline, CDR1 SGHVS and CDR2 FQNEAQ. The germline V and J ends were trimmed by 3 bases and 5 bases, with 4 bases remaining between them. CDR3 residues: CASSFPNEKLFF. Here the CDR3 DNA reads TGTGCCAGCAGCTTTCCAAATGAAAAACTGTTTTTT.

This clonotype came up many times. The J gene is TRBJ2-7, the V gene TRBV3-1; TRBD2 matches 11 bases. The CDR3 has 15 residues. Trimming removed 0 bases from V and 2 bases from J; junction bases left unmatched: 0. Germline V gene sequence: CDR1 LGHDT, CDR2 YNNKEL (reference sequence). CDR3 region: CASSQELAGAYEQYF. CDR3 in DNA: TGTGCCAGCAGCCAAGAACTAGCGGGAGCCTACGAGCAGTACTTC.

The table lists this clonotype with many counts. The chain combines TRBV28 with TRBJ1-5, with D uncertain. There are 16 residues in the CDR3. The V end lost 2 bases, the J end lost 6 bases, and 17 bases lay between the germline ends. CDR1 and CDR2 from the germline V gene are MDHEN and SYDVKM. The CDR3 sequence: CASSLVGGRRSQPQHF. The CDR3 DNA is TGTGCCAGCAGTTTAGTAGGCGGCAGGCGGAGTCAGCCCCAGCATTTT.

This clonotype appeared once. The V gene is TRBV20-1, the J gene TRBJ2-7; TRBD2 matches 10 bases. After removal of 2 bases from V and 11 bases from J, the junction contained 9 bases not matched to a gene. Germline V gene data show CDR1 as DFQATT and CDR2 as SNEGSKA (reference sequence). There are 13 residues in the CDR3. CDR3: CSARTPSAGGKYF. DNA of the CDR3: TGCAGTGCTAGAACGCCTTCAGCGGGAGGGAAGTACTTC.

The chain recombines TRBV2 with TRBJ2-3; D unclear. CDR3 length equals 12 residues. Germline CDR1 and CDR2: SNHLY and FYNNEI. Trimming shortened V by 4 bases and J by 7 bases, and 9 bases separated the two germline ends. DNA of the CDR3: TGTGCCAGCAGTGGAATGGGGAATACGCAGTATTTT. As protein: CASSGMGNTQYF.

This clonotype is categorized as medium-sized. V gene TRBV7-8 combines with J gene TRBJ1-6; 9 nucleotides match TRBD1. The trim removed 2 bases at V and 9 bases at J, leaving 5 bases unmatched. Germline V lookup: CDR1 SGHVS, CDR2 FQNEAQ. The CDR3 has 15 amino acids. CDR3 DNA sequence: TGTGCCAGCAGCTTATTGACAGGGGGAAGTTCACCCCTCCACTTT. Protein sequence: CASSLLTGGSSPLHF.

This clonotype came up a few times. The V call is TRBV5-1, the J call TRBJ1-5, with D unclear. V was trimmed by 0 bases and J by 2 bases, leaving 9 bases between them. The germline gives CDR1 SGHRS, CDR2 YFSETQ. CDR3 length: 15 amino acids. CDR3 bases: TGCGCCAGCAGCTTGGGTGGCAGCGGCAATCAGCCCCAGCATTTT. Its protein is CASSLGGSGNQPQHF.

This clonotype was recorded many times. The rearrangement links TRBV2 to TRBJ2-4; a weak D match, TRBD2 (5 bases). The length of the CDR3 is 14 residues. V was pared by 4 bases and J by 15 bases, with 22 bases between. Per germline, CDR1 SNHLY and CDR2 FYNNEI. The chain's CDR3 is CASSGDGRGARRYF. CDR3 nucleotide sequence: TGTGCCAGCAGTGGTGATGGGAGAGGAGCCAGGAGGTACTTC.

This clonotype occurred many times. The chain employs TRBV7-9 and TRBJ2-1, with 9 bases aligning to TRBD2. From germline, CDR1 is SEHNR and CDR2 FQNEAQ (reference sequence). V lost 6 bases, J lost 1 base, and 13 bases stayed unmatched. This CDR3 region has 18 residues. The chain's CDR3 is CASRPQRGVPGSYNEQFF. The CDR3 DNA reads as TGTGCCAGCAGGCCCCAGCGGGGGGTCCCTGGATCCTACAATGAGCAGTTCTTC. The variable domain in full, completed from reference TRBV7-9 and TRBJ2-1, reads DTGVSQNPRHKITKRGQNVTFRCDPISEHNRLYWYRQTLGQGPEFLTYFQNEAQLEKSRLLSDRFSAERPKGSFSTLEIQRTEQGDSAMYLCASRPQRGVPGSYNEQFFGPGTRLTVL.

This clonotype has at least ten counts. This chain joins TRBV20-1 and TRBJ1-5; D not certain. V lost 2 bases and J 0 bases, leaving 5 bases between the germline ends. The CDR3 loop spans 13 amino acids. Per the germline V gene, CDR1 is DFQATT and CDR2 is SNEGSKA (reference sequence). Here the CDR3 reads CSARKDSNQPQHF. In DNA form, the CDR3 reads TGCAGTGCTAGAAAAGATAGCAATCAGCCCCAGCATTTT.

The rearrangement links TRBV5-1 to TRBJ2-2, with D maybe TRBD2 (6 bases). Germline V CDR1 and CDR2: SGHRS, YFSETQ. The CDR3 totals 14 residues. Between the trimmed V and J ends, which lost 3 bases and 4 bases, there was a span of 10 bases. The chain's CDR3 is CASSSWRGTGELFF. CDR3 nucleotide sequence: TGCGCCAGCAGCTCGTGGAGGGGCACCGGGGAGCTGTTTTTT. The whole variable domain, filled in from reference TRBV5-1 and TRBJ2-2, reads KAGVTQTPRYLIKTRGQQVTLSCSPISGHRSVSWYQQTPGQGLQFLFEYFSETQRNKGNFPGRFSGRQFSNSRSEMNVSTLELGDSALYLCASSSWRGTGELFFGEGSRLTVL.

A note on this clonotype: The junction does not match germline at one end; this may be a read error. V and J are TRBV20-1 and TRBJ2-5; 8 bases are a match to TRBD2. CDR3 length: 13 residues. Germline-derived CDR1 and CDR2 are DFQATT and SNEGSKA (reference sequence). The CDR3 loop is CSARGSGGGAQYF. The CDR3 DNA follows: TGCAGTGCGAGAGGGAGCGGGGGCGGGGCCCAGTACTTC.

This clonotype is termed medium-sized. The chain carries TRBV10-2 and TRBJ2-7; D gene unclear. Trimming left V 6 bases short and J 0 bases short, with 15 bases between. The germline V gene has CDR1 WSHSY and CDR2 SAAADI. The CDR3 runs 15 residues. CDR3 coding DNA: TGCGCCAGCAGCGAGAAGGCGGCTAGCTCCTACGAGCAGTACTTC. Amino acids: CASSEKAASSYEQYF.